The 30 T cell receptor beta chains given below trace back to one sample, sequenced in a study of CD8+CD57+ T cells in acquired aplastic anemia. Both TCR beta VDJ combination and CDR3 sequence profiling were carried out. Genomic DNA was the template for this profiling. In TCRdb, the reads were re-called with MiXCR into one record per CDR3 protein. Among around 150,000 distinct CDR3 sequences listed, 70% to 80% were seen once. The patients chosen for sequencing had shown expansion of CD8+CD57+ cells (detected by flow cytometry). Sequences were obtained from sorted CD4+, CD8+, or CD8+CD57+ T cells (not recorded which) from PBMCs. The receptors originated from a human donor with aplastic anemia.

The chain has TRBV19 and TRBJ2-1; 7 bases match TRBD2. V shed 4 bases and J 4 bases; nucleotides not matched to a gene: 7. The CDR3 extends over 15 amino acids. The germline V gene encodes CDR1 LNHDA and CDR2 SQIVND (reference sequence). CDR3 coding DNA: TGTGCCAGTAGTACCTTCGCGGGGGAATACAATGAGCAGTTCTTC. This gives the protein CASSTFAGEYNEQFF.

DNA of the CDR3: TGTGCCAGCAGCTTAACTACCCTAGCGGGAGTCACCGGGGAGCTGTTTTTT. It specifies CASSLTTLAGVTGELFF. The chain employs TRBV7-3 and TRBJ2-2, with 10 nucleotides matching TRBD2. This CDR3 is built from 17 residues. Per the germline V gene, CDR1 is SGHTA and CDR2 is FQGTGA. Unmatched junction bases numbered 5, after V lost 0 bases and J lost 4 bases.

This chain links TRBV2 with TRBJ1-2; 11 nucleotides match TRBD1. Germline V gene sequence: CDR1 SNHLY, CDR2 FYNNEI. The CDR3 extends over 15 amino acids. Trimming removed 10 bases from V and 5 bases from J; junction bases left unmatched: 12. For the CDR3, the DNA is TGTGCCACCACCCTCCCGGGACAGGGGGGGTATGGCTACACCTTC. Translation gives CATTLPGQGGYGYTF.

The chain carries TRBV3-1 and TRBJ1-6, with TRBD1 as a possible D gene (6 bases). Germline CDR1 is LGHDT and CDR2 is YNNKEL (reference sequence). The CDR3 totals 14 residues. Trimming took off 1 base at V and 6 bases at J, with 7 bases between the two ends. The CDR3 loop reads CASSQGTVNSPLHF. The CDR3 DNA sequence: TGTGCCAGCAGCCAAGGGACAGTTAATTCACCCCTCCACTTT.

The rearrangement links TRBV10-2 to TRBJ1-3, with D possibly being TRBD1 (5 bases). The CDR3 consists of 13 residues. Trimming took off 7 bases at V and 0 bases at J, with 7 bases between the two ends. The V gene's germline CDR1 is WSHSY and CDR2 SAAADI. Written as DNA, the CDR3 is TGCGCCAGCATCGACAGCTCTGGAAACACCATATATTTT. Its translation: CASIDSSGNTIYF.

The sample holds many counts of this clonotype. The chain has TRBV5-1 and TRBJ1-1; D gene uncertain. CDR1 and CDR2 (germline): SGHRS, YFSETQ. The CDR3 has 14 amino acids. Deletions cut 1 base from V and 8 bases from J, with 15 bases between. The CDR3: CASSLKAWPVEAFF. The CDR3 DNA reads TGCGCCAGCAGCTTGAAGGCGTGGCCCGTGGAAGCTTTCTTT.

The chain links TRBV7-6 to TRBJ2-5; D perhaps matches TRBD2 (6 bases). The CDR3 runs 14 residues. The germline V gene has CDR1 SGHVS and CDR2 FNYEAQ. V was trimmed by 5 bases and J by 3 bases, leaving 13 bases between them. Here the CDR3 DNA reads TGTGCCAGCAGCGCCCGGGAGTTGAAAGAGACCCAGTACTTC. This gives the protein CASSARELKETQYF.

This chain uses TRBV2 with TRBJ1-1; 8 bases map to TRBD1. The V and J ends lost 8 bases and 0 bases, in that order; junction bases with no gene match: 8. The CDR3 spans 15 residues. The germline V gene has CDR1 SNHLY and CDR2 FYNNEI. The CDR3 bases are TGTGCCAGCGCAGGGGGCGCGAAAATGAACACTGAAGCTTTCTTT. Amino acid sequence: CASAGGAKMNTEAFF.

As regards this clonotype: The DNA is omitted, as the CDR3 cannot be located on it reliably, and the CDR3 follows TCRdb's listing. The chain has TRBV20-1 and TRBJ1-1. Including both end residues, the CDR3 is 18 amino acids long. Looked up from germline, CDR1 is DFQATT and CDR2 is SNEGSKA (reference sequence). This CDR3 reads CVLLCQQGGRGEITEAFF.

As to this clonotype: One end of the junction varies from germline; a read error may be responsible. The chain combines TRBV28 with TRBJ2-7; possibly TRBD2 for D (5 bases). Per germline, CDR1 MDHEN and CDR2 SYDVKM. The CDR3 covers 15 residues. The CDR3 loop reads CARSVPGSAIHEQYF. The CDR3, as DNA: TGTGCCCGCAGCGTTCCGGGATCGGCTATCCACGAGCAGTACTTC.

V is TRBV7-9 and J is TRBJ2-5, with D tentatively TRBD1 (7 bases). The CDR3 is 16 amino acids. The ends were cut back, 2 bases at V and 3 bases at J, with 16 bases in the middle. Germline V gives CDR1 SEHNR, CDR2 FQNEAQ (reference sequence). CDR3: CASSLRQGEAEETQYF. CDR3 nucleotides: TGTGCCAGCAGCTTAAGGCAGGGGGAGGCAGAAGAGACCCAGTACTTC.

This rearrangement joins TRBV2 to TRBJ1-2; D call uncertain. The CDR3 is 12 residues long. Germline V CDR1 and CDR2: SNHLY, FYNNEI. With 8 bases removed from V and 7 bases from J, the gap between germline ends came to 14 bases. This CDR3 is CASSERVSGYTF. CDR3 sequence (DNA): TGTGCCAGCTCAGAGCGGGTGTCTGGCTACACCTTC.

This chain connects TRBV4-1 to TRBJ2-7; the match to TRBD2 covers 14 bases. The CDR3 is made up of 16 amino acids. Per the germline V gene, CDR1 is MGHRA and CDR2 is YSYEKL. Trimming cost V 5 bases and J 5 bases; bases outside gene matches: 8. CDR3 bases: TGCGCCAGCAGCTGGCAAGGACTAGCGGGAGGAGACGAGCAGTACTTC. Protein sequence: CASSWQGLAGGDEQYF.

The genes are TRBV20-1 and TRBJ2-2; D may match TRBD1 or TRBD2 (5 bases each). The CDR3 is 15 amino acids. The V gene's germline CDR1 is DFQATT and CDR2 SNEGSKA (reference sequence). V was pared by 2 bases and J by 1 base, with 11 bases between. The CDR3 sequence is CSARSGQQNTGELFF. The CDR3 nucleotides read TGCAGTGCTAGATCGGGGCAACAGAACACCGGGGAGCTGTTTTTT.

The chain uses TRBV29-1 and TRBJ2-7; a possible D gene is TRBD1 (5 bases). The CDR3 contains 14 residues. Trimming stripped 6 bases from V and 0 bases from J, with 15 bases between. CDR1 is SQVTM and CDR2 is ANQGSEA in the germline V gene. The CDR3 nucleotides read TGCAGCGTCGGCAGGGCGGCCGGCTCCTACGAGCAGTACTTC. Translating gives CSVGRAAGSYEQYF.

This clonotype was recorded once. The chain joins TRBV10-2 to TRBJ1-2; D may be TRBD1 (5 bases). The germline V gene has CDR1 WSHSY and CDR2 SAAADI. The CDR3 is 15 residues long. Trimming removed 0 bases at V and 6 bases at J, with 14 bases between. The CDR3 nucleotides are TGCGCCAGCAGTGAGTCGTTGGGGGGTAGAAATGGCTACACCTTC. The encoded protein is CASSESLGGRNGYTF.

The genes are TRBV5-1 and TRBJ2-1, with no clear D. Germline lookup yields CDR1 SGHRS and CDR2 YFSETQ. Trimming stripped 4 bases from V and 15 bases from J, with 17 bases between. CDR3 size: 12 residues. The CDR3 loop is CASSGGKGLGFF. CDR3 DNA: TGCGCCAGCAGCGGCGGCAAGGGTCTTGGGTTCTTC.

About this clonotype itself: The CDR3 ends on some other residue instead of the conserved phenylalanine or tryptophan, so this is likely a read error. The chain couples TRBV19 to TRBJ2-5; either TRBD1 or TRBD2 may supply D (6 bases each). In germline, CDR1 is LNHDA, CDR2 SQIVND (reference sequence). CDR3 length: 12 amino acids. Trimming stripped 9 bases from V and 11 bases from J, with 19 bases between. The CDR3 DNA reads TGTGCCAGCACAGTTGGAGGGGACAAACAGTACCTC. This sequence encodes CASTVGGDKQYL.

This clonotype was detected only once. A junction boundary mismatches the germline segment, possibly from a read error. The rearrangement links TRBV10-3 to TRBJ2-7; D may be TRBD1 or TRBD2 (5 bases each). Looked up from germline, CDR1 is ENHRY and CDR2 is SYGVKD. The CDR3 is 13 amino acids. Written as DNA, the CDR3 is TGTGCCAGCAGTTACGGGGCCGACTACGAGCAGTACTTC. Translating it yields CASSYGADYEQYF.

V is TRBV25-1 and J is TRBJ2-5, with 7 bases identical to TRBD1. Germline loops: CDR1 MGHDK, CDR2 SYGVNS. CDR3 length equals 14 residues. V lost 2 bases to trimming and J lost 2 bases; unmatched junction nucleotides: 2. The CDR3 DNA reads TGTGCCAGCAGTGAAGCCAGGGGGCAAGAGACCCAGTACTTC. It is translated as CASSEARGQETQYF.

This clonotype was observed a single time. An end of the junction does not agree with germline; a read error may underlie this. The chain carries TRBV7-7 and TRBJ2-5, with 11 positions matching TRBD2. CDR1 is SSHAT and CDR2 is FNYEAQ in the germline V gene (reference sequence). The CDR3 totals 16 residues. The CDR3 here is CASSLASSGGQETQYF. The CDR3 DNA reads TGTGCTAGCAGCTTAGCGTCTAGCGGGGGGCAAGAGACCCAGTACTTC.

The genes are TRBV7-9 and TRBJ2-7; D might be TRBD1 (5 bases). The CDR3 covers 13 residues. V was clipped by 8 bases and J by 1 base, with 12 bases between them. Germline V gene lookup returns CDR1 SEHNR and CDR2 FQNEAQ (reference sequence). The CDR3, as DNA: TGTGCCAGCGTACAGGATGGGTCCTACGAGCAGTACTTC. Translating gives CASVQDGSYEQYF.

This chain's CDR3 is CATSDYPGEYEQYF. CDR3 nucleotide sequence: TGTGCCACCAGTGATTATCCAGGGGAGTACGAGCAGTACTTC. The chain carries TRBV24-1 and TRBJ2-7; tentative D call: TRBD1 (6 bases). Per germline, CDR1 KGHDR and CDR2 SFDVKD. Trimming took off 2 bases at V and 4 bases at J, with 11 bases between the two ends. CDR3 length equals 14 residues.

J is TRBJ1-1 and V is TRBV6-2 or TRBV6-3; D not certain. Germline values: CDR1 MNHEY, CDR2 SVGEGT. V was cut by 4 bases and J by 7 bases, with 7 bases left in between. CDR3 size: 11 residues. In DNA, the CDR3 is TGTGCCAGCAGTTCACTCATTGAAGCTTTCTTT. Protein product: CASSSLIEAFF.

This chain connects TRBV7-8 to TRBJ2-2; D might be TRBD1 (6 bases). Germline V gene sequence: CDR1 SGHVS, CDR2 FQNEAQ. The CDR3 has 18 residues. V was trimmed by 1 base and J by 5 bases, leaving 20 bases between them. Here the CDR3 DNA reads TGTGCCAGCAGCTTAGTAGTTTGGGGGCCGCCGCAAACCGGGGAGCTGTTTTTT. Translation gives CASSLVVWGPPQTGELFF. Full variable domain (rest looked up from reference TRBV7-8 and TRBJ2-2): GAGVSQSPRYKVAKRGQDVALRCDPISGHVSLFWYQQALGQGPEFLTYFQNEAQLDKSGLPSDRFFAERPEGSVSTLKIQRTQQEDSAVYLCASSLVVWGPPQTGELFFGEGSRLTVL.

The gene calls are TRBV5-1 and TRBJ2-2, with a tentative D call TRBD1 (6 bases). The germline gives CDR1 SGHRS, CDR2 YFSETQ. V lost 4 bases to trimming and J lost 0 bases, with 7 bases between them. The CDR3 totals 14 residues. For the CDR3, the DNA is TGCGCCAGCAGCGCAGGGGCGAACACCGGGGAGCTGTTTTTT. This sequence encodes CASSAGANTGELFF.

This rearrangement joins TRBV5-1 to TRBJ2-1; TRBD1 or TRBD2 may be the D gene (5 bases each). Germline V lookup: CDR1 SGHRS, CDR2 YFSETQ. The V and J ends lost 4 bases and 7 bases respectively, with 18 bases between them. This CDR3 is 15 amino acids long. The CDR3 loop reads CASSLLAGRENEQFF. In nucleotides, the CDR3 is TGCGCCAGCAGCCTGCTCGCGGGCAGGGAGAATGAGCAGTTCTTC.

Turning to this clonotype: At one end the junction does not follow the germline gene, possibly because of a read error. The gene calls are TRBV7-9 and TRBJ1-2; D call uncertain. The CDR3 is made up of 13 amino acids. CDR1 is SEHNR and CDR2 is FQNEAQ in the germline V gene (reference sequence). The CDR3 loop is CASSSLGLGGYTF. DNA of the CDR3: TGCGCCAGCAGCTCCCTAGGCCTGGGTGGCTACACCTTC.

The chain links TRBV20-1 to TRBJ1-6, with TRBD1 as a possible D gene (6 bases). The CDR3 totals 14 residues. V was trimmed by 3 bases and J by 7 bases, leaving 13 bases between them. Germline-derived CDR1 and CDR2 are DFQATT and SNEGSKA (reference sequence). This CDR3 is CSARGAGENSPLHF. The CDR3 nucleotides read TGCAGTGCTAGGGGGGCGGGGGAGAATTCACCCCTCCACTTT.

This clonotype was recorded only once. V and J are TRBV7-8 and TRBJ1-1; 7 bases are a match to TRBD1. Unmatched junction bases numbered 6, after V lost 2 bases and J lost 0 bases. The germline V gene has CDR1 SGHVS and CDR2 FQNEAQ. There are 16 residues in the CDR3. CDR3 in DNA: TGTGCCAGCAGCTTACAGGAGGGGGCCATGAACACTGAAGCTTTCTTT. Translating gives CASSLQEGAMNTEAFF.